The 28 T cell receptor beta chains reported below all come from one sample, sequenced in a study of cytomegalovirus exposure and HLA in healthy donors (dated by TCRdb to 2017 to 2019). Libraries were constructed by the immunoSEQ multiplex PCR assay. TCRdb provides this immuneACCESS table in a form limited to in-frame rearrangements. Some clones are lacking; in checked studies, under half of them reflect an unresolved V gene, and why the rest are absent is not known. The sample yields around 300,000 clones; nearly 90% were counted once. The top ten hold roughly 0.88% of the sample. The source material was PBMCs. These receptors all come from a man aged 25 to 45 in good health and CMV-seronegative.

The genes are TRBV11-2 and TRBJ1-6; 8 positions agree with TRBD1. CDR1 and CDR2 (germline): SGHAT, FQNNGV. The CDR3 extends over 16 amino acids. V lost 3 bases and J lost 10; bases outside the gene matches: 11. CDR3: CASSFGTGLVASPLHF. The CDR3 nucleotides read TGTGCCAGCAGCTTCGGGACAGGCCTCGTTGCGTCACCCCTCCACTTT.

The chain employs TRBV4-3 and TRBJ2-3, with TRBD2 matching 16 bases. After removal of 3 bases from V and 2 bases from J, the junction contained 8 bases not matched to a gene. CDR3 length equals 19 residues. The germline V gene encodes CDR1 LGHNA and CDR2 YSLEER. The CDR3 region is CASSQGTSGGAFITDTQYF. The DNA for the CDR3 is TGCGCCAGCAGCCAGGGGACTAGCGGGGGGGCCTTTATCACAGATACGCAGTATTTT.

CDR3 protein: CSVEGEGGVITEAFF. CDR3 bases: TGCAGCGTTGAAGGGGAAGGGGGAGTTATCACTGAAGCTTTCTTT. The rearrangement links TRBV29-1 to TRBJ1-1; D may be TRBD1 (6 bases). V was cut by 1 base and J by 4 bases, with 16 bases left in between. CDR1 is SQVTM, CDR2 ANQGSEA, per germline. The CDR3 loop spans 15 amino acids. The entire variable domain, with the rest obtained from reference TRBV29-1 and TRBJ1-1, is as follows: SAVISQKPSRDICQRGTSLTIQCQVDSQVTMMFWYRQQPGQSLTLIATANQGSEATYESGFVIDKFPISRPNLTFSTLTVSNMSPEDSSIYLCSVEGEGGVITEAFFGQGTRLTVV.

V and J are TRBV5-4 and TRBJ2-5; TRBD1 agrees at 10 bases. The germline V gene encodes CDR1 SGHNT and CDR2 YYREEE (reference sequence). After removal of 4 bases from V and 2 bases from J, the junction contained 5 bases not matched to a gene. The CDR3 has 15 residues. CDR3 loop: CASSPEGQGQETQYF. In DNA form, the CDR3 reads TGTGCCAGCAGCCCGGAGGGACAGGGGCAAGAGACCCAGTACTTC.

This chain joins TRBV19 and TRBJ2-1; tentatively, D is TRBD1 (6 bases). Germline CDR1 is LNHDA and CDR2 is SQIVND (reference sequence). V shed 3 bases and J shed 7 bases, with 25 bases lying between them. This CDR3 has 18 residues. DNA of the CDR3: TGTGCCAGTAGTATCTTCAGGGGAACCTTCATGGGGGAGAATGAGCAGTTCTTC. Translated, it gives CASSIFRGTFMGENEQFF.

The chain is built from TRBV5-1 and TRBJ2-5, with TRBD1 matching 7 bases. From germline, CDR1 is SGHRS and CDR2 YFSETQ. Trimming cost V 0 bases and J 1 base; bases outside gene matches: 0. This CDR3 has 14 residues. CDR3 sequence (DNA): TGCGCCAGCAGCTTGGGGACAGGCCAAGAGACCCAGTACTTC. Protein sequence: CASSLGTGQETQYF. The variable domain in full, with the rest retrieved from reference TRBV5-1 and TRBJ2-5, is KAGVTQTPRYLIKTRGQQVTLSCSPISGHRSVSWYQQTPGQGLQFLFEYFSETQRNKGNFPGRFSGRQFSNSRSEMNVSTLELGDSALYLCASSLGTGQETQYFGPGTRLLVL.

This clone was counted a single time. The chain has TRBV5-1 and TRBJ1-1, with D hard to call. The germline V gene has CDR1 SGHRS and CDR2 YFSETQ. V gave up 4 bases and J gave up 9 bases, with 13 bases separating them. The CDR3 consists of 12 residues. In nucleotides, the CDR3 is TGCGCCAGCAGCGCCGGGTCCCTGAAAGCTTTCTTT. This gives the protein CASSAGSLKAFF. Filled out from reference TRBV5-1 and TRBJ1-1, the complete variable domain reads KAGVTQTPRYLIKTRGQQVTLSCSPISGHRSVSWYQQTPGQGLQFLFEYFSETQRNKGNFPGRFSGRQFSNSRSEMNVSTLELGDSALYLCASSAGSLKAFFGQGTRLTVV.

The CDR3 protein is CAISEGAEAFF. The DNA of the CDR3 is TGTGCCATCAGTGAGGGGGCGGAAGCTTTCTTT. The chain couples TRBV10-3 to TRBJ1-1, with a weak D call TRBD1 (5 bases). V lost 2 bases and J lost 8, with 6 bases in between. Germline V gene data show CDR1 as ENHRY and CDR2 as SYGVKD. This CDR3 comprises 11 residues.

The chain couples TRBV4-1 to TRBJ1-5; 7 bases match TRBD1. Germline CDR1 is MGHRA and CDR2 is YSYEKL. The length of the CDR3 is 16 residues. J gave up 4 bases and V 0 bases, and 6 bases lay outside the gene matches. The CDR3 sequence is CASSQEMGQRNQPQHF. The CDR3 nucleotides are TGCGCCAGCAGCCAAGAAATGGGACAGAGAAATCAGCCCCAGCATTTT.

This rearrangement joins TRBV19 to TRBJ2-1; TRBD2 is a possible D gene (5 bases). Germline CDR1 LNHDA, CDR2 SQIVND (reference sequence). V shed 11 bases and J shed 7 bases, with 24 bases lying between them. The CDR3 consists of 15 residues. The CDR3 region is CAAAPAGDLRNEQFF. The CDR3 DNA sequence: TGTGCCGCTGCCCCGGCCGGGGATTTAAGGAATGAGCAGTTCTTC.

The chain links TRBV11-2 to TRBJ1-1; D ambiguous. Germline values: CDR1 SGHAT, CDR2 FQNNGV. Trimming removed 6 bases at V and 1 base at J, with 18 bases between. The CDR3 totals 16 residues. The CDR3 bases are TGTGCCAGCAGTTTTGGTCCCGGGGTCCGGAACACTGAAGCTTTCTTT. It specifies CASSFGPGVRNTEAFF.

The CDR3 nucleotides are TGTGCCAGCAGCGTACAGGGGGCTGAAGGCGAGCAGTACTTC. The encoded protein is CASSVQGAEGEQYF. The chain combines TRBV9 with TRBJ2-7; 8 bases align to TRBD1. This CDR3 has 14 amino acids. Germline CDR1 is SGDLS and CDR2 is YYNGEE. The V and J ends lost 1 base and 6 bases, in that order; junction bases with no gene match: 6. The complete variable domain, with remaining parts taken from reference TRBV9 and TRBJ2-7, reads DSGVTQTPKHLITATGQRVTLRCSPRSGDLSVYWYQQSLDQGLQFLIQYYNGEERAKGNILERFSAQQFPDLHSELNLSSLELGDSALYFCASSVQGAEGEQYFGPGTRLTVT.

This clone was observed once. This rearrangement joins TRBV5-8 to TRBJ2-5; 8 bases are a match to TRBD1. In germline, CDR1 is SGHTS, CDR2 YDEGEE. Unmatched junction bases numbered 4, after V lost 2 bases and J lost 7 bases. CDR3 length equals 13 residues. This CDR3 reads CASSFGQGGTQYF. In nucleotides, the CDR3 is TGTGCCAGCAGCTTCGGACAGGGCGGGACCCAGTACTTC.

This chain joins TRBV7-9 and TRBJ1-4; the D is unclear. Germline V CDR1 and CDR2: SEHNR, FQNEAQ (reference sequence). The V end was cut by 5 bases, the J end by 5 bases, with 12 bases between. The CDR3 spans 14 residues. In DNA form, the CDR3 reads TGTGCCAGCAGCATACAGAGCCCCAATGAAAAACTGTTTTTT. It codes for CASSIQSPNEKLFF.

The chain combines TRBV4-1 with TRBJ1-4, with 9 nucleotides matching TRBD1. Germline V gives CDR1 MGHRA, CDR2 YSYEKL. V shed 5 bases, J shed 1 base, and the junction held 8 bases outside the gene matches. The CDR3 totals 17 residues. Here the CDR3 reads CASSALDRGVTNEKLFF. CDR3 DNA: TGCGCCAGCAGCGCCTTGGACAGGGGAGTAACTAATGAAAAACTGTTTTTT.

J is TRBJ2-5 and V is TRBV6-1; D might be TRBD2 (6 bases). Trimming took off 0 bases at V and 5 bases at J, with 16 bases between the two ends. Germline CDR1 is MNHNS and CDR2 is SASEGT. The CDR3 sequence is 16 residues long. In DNA form, the CDR3 reads TGTGCCAGCAGTGAAGCGACGGCGGGGTTAGGGGAGACCCAGTACTTC. It specifies CASSEATAGLGETQYF.

This chain links TRBV9 with TRBJ2-2; 8 positions agree with TRBD1. This CDR3 comprises 18 residues. The J segment lost 4 bases and the V segment lost 3 bases, leaving 14 bases of the junction unmatched. Per germline, CDR1 SGDLS and CDR2 YYNGEE. The DNA for the CDR3 is TGTGCCAGCAGCGCCCGGACAGGGTTCATTTTGGGCACCGGGGAGCTGTTTTTT. This translates into CASSARTGFILGTGELFF. The full variable domain, with the rest looked up from reference TRBV9 and TRBJ2-2, is DSGVTQTPKHLITATGQRVTLRCSPRSGDLSVYWYQQSLDQGLQFLIQYYNGEERAKGNILERFSAQQFPDLHSELNLSSLELGDSALYFCASSARTGFILGTGELFFGEGSRLTVL.

This sequence joins TRBV6-1 and TRBJ1-2; TRBD1 aligns across 8 bases. V lost 8 bases, J lost 8 bases, and 7 bases stayed unmatched. The CDR3 runs to 12 residues. Germline V gives CDR1 MNHNS, CDR2 SASEGT. CDR3 residues: CASLQGVLGYTF. As DNA, the CDR3 is TGTGCCAGCTTACAGGGGGTATTGGGCTACACCTTC.

The genes are TRBV6-5 and TRBJ2-7, with 12 positions matching TRBD1. Germline loops: CDR1 MNHEY, CDR2 SVGAGI. This CDR3 has 14 residues. The trim removed 6 bases at V and 9 bases at J, leaving 9 bases unmatched. CDR3 bases: TGTGCCAGCAGGCTGGGACAGGGGGCTAGTCGGCAGTACTTC. Translating gives CASRLGQGASRQYF.

Turning to this clone: The same CDR3 also results from other DNA sequences found in this sample. V is TRBV19 and J is TRBJ1-6; D might be TRBD1 (5 bases). This CDR3 has 14 amino acids. Trimming took 4 bases from V and 6 from J, leaving 10 bases between them. The germline CDR1 and CDR2 sequences are LNHDA and SQIVND (reference sequence). Written as DNA, the CDR3 is TGTGCCAGTAGTACTCAGGGATCTAATTCACCCCTCCACTTT. Translating it yields CASSTQGSNSPLHF.

In its sample, this clone was seen a few times. The rearrangement uses TRBV6-1 and TRBJ2-7; no clear D. The CDR3 is 13 residues long. CDR1 and CDR2 (germline): MNHNS, SASEGT. The V gene lost 2 bases and the J gene lost 3 bases, with 8 bases spanning the gap. CDR3 region: CASSETLVYEQYF. CDR3 in DNA: TGTGCCAGCAGTGAAACGTTAGTCTACGAGCAGTACTTC.

V gene TRBV5-4 combines with J gene TRBJ1-6; 9 bases agree with TRBD1. Germline CDR1 reads SGHNT; CDR2 reads YYREEE (reference sequence). The CDR3 totals 15 residues. The V and J ends lost 5 bases and 7 bases, in that order; junction bases with no gene match: 7. CDR3 in amino acids: CASRAPGQGNSPLHF. The CDR3 region has the DNA TGTGCCAGCAGAGCGCCGGGACAGGGAAATTCACCCCTCCACTTT.

This sequence joins TRBV10-3 and TRBJ1-3, with unresolved D. The CDR3 is made up of 13 amino acids. V was pared by 2 bases and J by 2 bases, with 4 bases between. Germline V lookup: CDR1 ENHRY, CDR2 SYGVKD. The CDR3: CAISETTGNTIYF. CDR3 bases: TGTGCCATCAGTGAGACAACTGGAAACACCATATATTTT.

V usage is TRBV10-3 and J usage is TRBJ2-7, with 8 bases that match TRBD1. This CDR3 is built from 14 residues. CDR1 and CDR2 from the germline V gene are ENHRY and SYGVKD. After removal of 5 bases from V and 0 bases from J, the junction contained 3 bases not matched to a gene. In DNA form, the CDR3 reads TGTGCCATCAGTTCCGGGACAGGCTCCTACGAGCAGTACTTC. Translated: CAISSGTGSYEQYF.

The J gene is TRBJ1-5, the V gene TRBV6-4, with D unresolved. CDR1 and CDR2 from the germline V gene are MRHNA and SNTAGT. The V end was cut by 3 bases, the J end by 0 bases, with 6 bases between. This CDR3 is 14 amino acids long. CDR3 residues: CASSDSYSNQPQHF. CDR3 sequence (DNA): TGTGCCAGCAGTGATAGCTATAGCAATCAGCCCCAGCATTTT.

This chain joins TRBV25-1 and TRBJ1-1; TRBD1 might be the D (5 bases). CDR1 MGHDK and CDR2 SYGVNS come from the germline V gene. V was cut by 4 bases and J by 1 base, with 7 bases left in between. There are 13 residues in the CDR3. CDR3 amino acids: CASSAGGNTEAFF. The CDR3 DNA sequence: TGTGCCAGCAGTGCGGGGGGGAACACTGAAGCTTTCTTT.

The genes are TRBV4-2 and TRBJ2-1, with 9 bases aligning to TRBD2. V lost 4 bases, J lost 1 base, and 14 bases stayed unmatched. Germline V gene sequence: CDR1 LGHNA, CDR2 YNFKEQ. CDR3 length: 19 residues. CDR3 amino acids: CASSPQWGSGGASYNEQFF. In DNA, the CDR3 is TGTGCCAGCAGCCCGCAGTGGGGTAGCGGGGGTGCGTCCTACAATGAGCAGTTCTTC.

The chain recombines TRBV19 with TRBJ1-1, with D possibly being TRBD1 (5 bases). The CDR3 contains 11 residues. The germline V gene has CDR1 LNHDA and CDR2 SQIVND (reference sequence). V lost 9 bases, J lost 8 bases, and 13 bases lay in between. CDR3 residues: CASQDISEAFF. CDR3 nucleotides: TGTGCCAGCCAGGACATTTCCGAAGCTTTCTTT.